The next 25 T cell receptor beta chains were all read from a single sample in a study of vaccination effects on CD4 cells after COVID-19. Culturing for 9 to 10 days preceded CD4+ T cell isolation. Measured with immunoSEQ multiplex PCR; TCRdb has only the in-frame clones, and not every one. The sample lists fewer than 75,000 clones, approximately 80% occurring once. Their antigen targets remain unknown. The sample in question was CD4+ T cells from PBMCs cultured without peptide, obtained before COVID-19 vaccination. The source of these receptors is a human donor who received a COVID-19 vaccine.

J is TRBJ2-5 and V is TRBV2; 10 bases fit TRBD2. The germline CDR1 and CDR2 sequences are SNHLY and FYNNEI. The CDR3 has 15 residues. Trimming cost V 8 bases and J 4 bases; bases outside gene matches: 10. Here the CDR3 reads CASSLSGGIGETQYF. Here the CDR3 DNA reads TGTGCCAGCTCCCTTAGCGGGGGGATAGGAGAGACCCAGTACTTC.

The J gene is TRBJ2-7, the V gene TRBV2; D not certain. Germline V lookup: CDR1 SNHLY, CDR2 FYNNEI. The CDR3 is 13 residues long. The V end was cut by 6 bases, the J end by 6 bases, with 15 bases between. DNA of the CDR3: TGTGCCAGCAGGACCTTGTGGGGAAGCGAGCAGTACGTC. Translated: CASRTLWGSEQYV.

The chain is built from TRBV30 and TRBJ1-1; tentative D call: TRBD1 (6 bases). CDR3 length: 15 amino acids. V lost 2 bases and J 0 bases, leaving 13 bases between the germline ends. Looked up from germline, CDR1 is GTSNPN and CDR2 is SVGIG (reference sequence). CDR3 nucleotides: TGTGCCTGGAGTACAGGGACTAGAATGAACACTGAAGCTTTCTTT. This encodes CAWSTGTRMNTEAFF.

This chain links TRBV5-6 with TRBJ2-3; D remains unclear. The CDR3 is 15 residues long. Trimming cost V 4 bases and J 4 bases, with 16 bases left between them. Looked up from germline, CDR1 is SGHDT and CDR2 is YYEEEE. The CDR3 spells CASSLLGAPPDTQYF. The CDR3 region has the DNA TGTGCCAGCAGCCTCTTGGGCGCTCCCCCAGATACGCAGTATTTT.

The chain combines TRBV10-1 with TRBJ2-5, with 7 bases matching TRBD2. The germline V gene has CDR1 WNHNN and CDR2 SYGVQD (reference sequence). Losses at the gene ends were 3 bases for V and 2 bases for J; bases not matched to a gene: 12. CDR3 length equals 17 residues. The CDR3 coding sequence is TGCGCCAGCAGTGACTCCGGGTTGGCTAGCGGACAAGAGACCCAGTACTTC. It yields the protein CASSDSGLASGQETQYF.

The J gene is TRBJ2-5, the V gene TRBV6-6; 7 bases line up with TRBD1. From germline, CDR1 is MNHNY and CDR2 SVGAGI (reference sequence). This CDR3 is 13 amino acids long. The V gene end was trimmed by 6 bases and the J gene end by 4 bases; junction bases not matched to a gene: 5. CDR3: CASRPDRAETQYF. CDR3 coding DNA: TGTGCCAGCAGACCCGACAGGGCAGAGACCCAGTACTTC.

The chain uses TRBV25-1 and TRBJ2-1; D gene uncertain. This CDR3 region has 15 residues. The V end was cut by 10 bases, the J end by 2 bases, with 18 bases between. CDR1 is MGHDK, CDR2 SYGVNS, per germline. The CDR3 nucleotides read TGTGCCACCACGAGCGTTTCTCTACCCTACAATGAGCAGTTCTTC. As protein: CATTSVSLPYNEQFF.

The J gene is TRBJ1-5, the V gene TRBV19, with D unclear. V lost 5 bases and J lost 9, with 11 bases in between. This CDR3 has 12 residues. CDR1 is LNHDA, CDR2 SQIVND, per germline (reference sequence). DNA of the CDR3: TGTGCCAGTAGTCCAGGATCTCGGCCCCAGCATTTT. Protein product: CASSPGSRPQHF.

V and J are TRBV24-1 and TRBJ1-4; 7 bases agree with TRBD1. V shed 0 bases and J 3 bases; nucleotides not matched to a gene: 12. Germline CDR1 is KGHDR and CDR2 is SFDVKD. There are 19 residues in the CDR3. The CDR3 sequence: CATSDLIPPRQGPNEKLFF. In DNA, the CDR3 is TGTGCCACCAGTGATTTGATCCCCCCACGACAGGGCCCTAATGAAAAACTGTTTTTT.

The V call is TRBV5-1, the J call TRBJ1-3; D not resolved. CDR3 length equals 15 residues. Trimming pared 0 bases from V and 0 bases from J, leaving 7 bases between. Germline V CDR1 and CDR2: SGHRS, YFSETQ. Written as DNA, the CDR3 is TGCGCCAGCAGCTTGGGGGAGGACTCTGGAAACACCATATATTTT. Translating gives CASSLGEDSGNTIYF.

This clone occurred a few times. The chain recombines TRBV11-2 with TRBJ1-4; the D gene is possibly TRBD1 (6 bases). CDR3 length: 17 amino acids. V was trimmed by 4 bases and J by 3 bases, leaving 18 bases between them. The V gene's germline CDR1 is SGHAT and CDR2 FQNNGV. The chain's CDR3 is CASSSLMVNRANEKLFF. CDR3 sequence (DNA): TGTGCCAGCAGCTCCTTAATGGTAAACAGGGCTAATGAAAAACTGTTTTTT. Drawing the rest from reference TRBV11-2 and TRBJ1-4, the complete variable domain is EAGVAQSPRYKIIEKRQSVAFWCNPISGHATLYWYQQILGQGPKLLIQFQNNGVVDDSQLPKDRFSAERLKGVDSTLKIQPAKLEDSAVYLCASSSLMVNRANEKLFFGSGTQLSVL.

The V gene is TRBV7-8, the J gene TRBJ2-7, with D perhaps being TRBD1 or TRBD2 (6 bases each). The CDR3 extends over 15 amino acids. Trimming took off 5 bases at V and 5 bases at J, with 19 bases between the two ends. The V gene's germline CDR1 is SGHVS and CDR2 FQNEAQ. The CDR3 sequence is CASSLTRGALNEQYV. CDR3 coding DNA: TGTGCCAGCAGCCTGACGAGGGGGGCTCTAAACGAGCAGTACGTC.

The V gene is TRBV14, the J gene TRBJ2-7, with D possibly being TRBD1 or TRBD2 (5 bases each). V lost 5 bases to trimming and J lost 3 bases, with 11 bases between them. Looked up from germline, CDR1 is SGHDN and CDR2 is FVKESK. The CDR3 runs 13 residues. The CDR3 DNA reads TGTGCCAGCAGCGTATCTGGGGGCTACGAGCAGTACGTC. It yields the protein CASSVSGGYEQYV.

This clone was picked up one time. The chain joins TRBV7-2 to TRBJ1-1; D unresolved. The CDR3 extends over 15 amino acids. V was shortened by 3 bases and J by 2 bases, with 13 bases between the two germline ends. From germline, CDR1 is SGHTA and CDR2 FQGNSA. CDR3 nucleotide sequence: TGTGCCAGCAGCTTGTGGGATCAGATAAACACTGAAGCTTTCTTT. This codes for CASSLWDQINTEAFF.

The rearrangement links TRBV24-1 to TRBJ2-3; 8 bases align to TRBD2. This CDR3 comprises 16 residues. V shed 3 bases, J shed 3 bases, and the junction held 7 bases outside the gene matches. Germline V gene data show CDR1 as KGHDR and CDR2 as SFDVKD. This CDR3 is CATSDPSGGSTDTQYF. In DNA form, the CDR3 reads TGTGCCACCAGTGATCCGAGCGGGGGATCAACAGATACGCAGTATTTT.

DNA of the CDR3: TGCGCCAGCAGTGAGATGGGGGAGGAAAAACTGTTTTTT. Residues: CASSEMGEEKLFF. The rearrangement links TRBV10-2 to TRBJ1-4; the D gene is possibly TRBD1 (5 bases). Trimming pared 2 bases from V and 8 bases from J, leaving 9 bases between. Germline V gene sequence: CDR1 WSHSY, CDR2 SAAADI. This CDR3 region has 13 residues.

J is TRBJ2-3 and V is TRBV2; TRBD2 matches 7 bases. Germline V CDR1 and CDR2: SNHLY, FYNNEI. This CDR3 is built from 14 residues. V trimming: 8 bases; J trimming: 2 bases; junction bases outside the gene matches: 7. CDR3 nucleotides: TGTGCCAGCTACGAGCGGGGTGCCACAGATACGCAGTATTTT. It yields the protein CASYERGATDTQYF.

The genes are TRBV12-5 and TRBJ2-3; 16 bases match TRBD2. The germline gives CDR1 LGHNT, CDR2 FRNRAP. V shed 2 bases, J shed 6 bases, and the junction held 5 bases outside the gene matches. The CDR3 has 17 residues. The CDR3: CASGLLPGLAGGDTQYF. The DNA for the CDR3 is TGTGCTAGTGGTTTGCTACCGGGACTAGCGGGGGGGGATACGCAGTATTTT.

In its sample, this clone was seen a few times. The chain uses TRBV7-3 and TRBJ1-4; TRBD1 might be the D (6 bases). Trimming shortened V by 4 bases and J by 1 base, and 10 bases separated the two germline ends. Germline loops: CDR1 SGHTA, CDR2 FQGTGA. The CDR3 sequence is 15 residues long. The CDR3 loop is CASSSTRGTNEKLFF. For the CDR3, the DNA is TGTGCCAGCAGCTCGACCAGGGGAACTAATGAAAAACTGTTTTTT.

The gene calls are TRBV6-4 and TRBJ2-1; D perhaps matches TRBD2 (6 bases). The CDR3 covers 17 residues. Germline V gene data show CDR1 as MRHNA and CDR2 as SNTAGT. V lost 1 base and J 3 bases, leaving 16 bases between the germline ends. CDR3 in amino acids: CASSDFLTRFYYNEQFF. In nucleotides, the CDR3 is TGTGCCAGCAGTGACTTCCTGACTAGATTTTACTACAATGAGCAGTTCTTC.

The chain is built from TRBV7-8 and TRBJ2-7, with D uncertain. Looked up from germline, CDR1 is SGHVS and CDR2 is FQNEAQ. V lost 2 bases and J 4 bases, leaving 9 bases between the germline ends. CDR3 length equals 13 residues. The CDR3 sequence is CASSLSLSYEQYV. The CDR3 DNA reads TGTGCCAGCAGCTTATCCCTTTCTTACGAGCAGTACGTC.

V gene TRBV2 combines with J gene TRBJ1-1; D unresolved. Germline V gene data show CDR1 as SNHLY and CDR2 as FYNNEI. The CDR3 covers 13 residues. The V gene lost 6 bases and the J gene lost 1 base, with 9 bases spanning the gap. CDR3 sequence: CASREDGNTEAFF. The CDR3, as DNA: TGTGCCAGCAGGGAGGACGGGAACACTGAAGCTTTCTTT.

The chain joins TRBV18 to TRBJ1-5; 11 bases agree with TRBD1. V trimming: 6 bases; J trimming: 3 bases; junction bases outside the gene matches: 7. CDR3 size: 16 residues. Germline-derived CDR1 and CDR2 are KGHSH and LQKENI. The CDR3 DNA follows: TGTGCCAGCTCGTGGACAGGGGGCGACCCCAATCAGCCCCAGCATTTT. Translating gives CASSWTGGDPNQPQHF. The full variable domain, in which reference TRBV18 and TRBJ1-5 provide the parts outside the CDR3, is NAGVMQNPRHLVRRRGQEARLRCSPMKGHSHVYWYRQLPEEGLKFMVYLQKENIIDESGMPKERFSAEFPKEGPSILRIQQVVRGDSAAYFCASSWTGGDPNQPQHFGDGTRLSIL.

This chain links TRBV30 with TRBJ2-5, with 8 bases aligning to TRBD1. Germline CDR1 is GTSNPN and CDR2 is SVGIG (reference sequence). The V segment lost 8 bases and the J segment 1 base; nucleotides outside the gene matches: 3. The CDR3 totals 12 residues. The CDR3 loop reads CAHGQGQETQYF. In DNA form, the CDR3 reads TGTGCCCACGGACAGGGCCAAGAGACCCAGTACTTC.

The gene calls are TRBV30 and TRBJ1-6; D is uncertain. The CDR3 covers 12 residues. Germline-derived CDR1 and CDR2 are GTSNPN and SVGIG (reference sequence). The germline V and J ends were trimmed by 0 bases and 7 bases, with 4 bases remaining between them. CDR3 residues: CAWSVRNSPLHF. In nucleotides, the CDR3 is TGTGCCTGGAGTGTAAGAAATTCACCCCTCCACTTT. The whole variable domain, filled in from reference TRBV30 and TRBJ1-6, reads SQTIHQWPATLVQPVGSPLSLECTVEGTSNPNLYWYRQAAGRGLQLLFYSVGIGQISSEVPQNLSASRPQDRQFILSSKKLLLSDSGFYLCAWSVRNSPLHFGNGTRLTVT.